The clone carrying this T cell receptor (beta chain) was recorded once. This sample is drawn from a study of blood T cell repertoires in COVID-19. Study-level information: The origin of the acute and convalescent COVID-19 samples was the United States, Italy and Spain. PBMCs, B-cell-depleted T cells, or T cells were the source of the cDNA or gDNA that made up the material.

Germline values: CDR1 KGHDR, CDR2 SFDVKD. The CDR3 is 15 residues long. Trimming at V came to 1 base and at J to 7 bases, leaving 6 bases not matched to a gene. Per the authors' pipeline: Amplification of reference gene primers was used by the study to estimate nucleated cell counts. Produced via immunoSEQ multiplex PCR; TCRdb's table is partial and in-frame only. V and J calls and clone size are given by that table; D and trimming were obtained from the DNA. The data contain about 160,000 clones, 70% to 85% of them singletons. Sequencing input: peripheral blood. V gene TRBV24-1 combines with J gene TRBJ1-5, with 7 nucleotides matching TRBD1. This TCR derives from a woman older than 75 with acute or convalescent COVID-19. DNA for the CDR3: TGTGCCACCAGTGATTTTCACAGGGGATCCCAGCCCCAGCATTTT. Translation gives CATSDFHRGSQPQHF.